The clone carrying this T cell receptor beta chain was recorded many times. The sample is drawn from a study of CD8 T cells in ankylosing spondylitis. Quantitative 5'-RACE with molecular barcodes generated TCR beta libraries. TCRdb analysed the 5' RACE reads with MiXCR anew, one entry per CDR3 protein. Among almost 250,000 distinct CDR3 sequences, 32% were seen once, and the ten largest hold approximately 4%. The clonotype comes from a male donor with ankylosing spondylitis or in good health (not recorded which). Sequenced material: blood, either unsorted or a sorted T cell fraction (not recorded which).

The CDR3: CSVKDRGEKLFF. Here the CDR3 DNA reads TGCAGCGTTAAGGACCGAGGGGAAAAACTGTTTTTT. The V call is TRBV29-1, the J call TRBJ1-4; D unresolved. CDR3 length: 12 residues. With 5 bases removed from V and 8 bases from J, the gap between germline ends came to 12 bases. Per the germline V gene, CDR1 is SQVTM and CDR2 is ANQGSEA. Full variable domain (rest looked up from reference TRBV29-1 and TRBJ1-4): SAVISQKPSRDICQRGTSLTIQCQVDSQVTMMFWYRQQPGQSLTLIATANQGSEATYESGFVIDKFPISRPNLTFSTLTVSNMSPEDSSIYLCSVKDRGEKLFFGSGTQLSVL.